This T cell receptor (beta chain) was retrieved from a study of T cell responses to AZD1222 COVID-19 vaccine. Overall study results and limits: Clonal diversity may have been underestimated in mostly white British donors.

Profiled with immunoSEQ multiplex PCR; TCRdb holds only in-frame clones, not every one. This table holds about 140,000 clones, about 94% found once. Concerning this clone: Its target is unknown.

Deletions cut 6 bases from V and 4 bases from J, with 18 bases between. This CDR3 region has 14 residues. Germline V gene data show CDR1 as SQVTM and CDR2 as ANQGSEA. The clonotype was recovered from an adult who received the AZD1222 COVID-19 vaccine. The chain combines TRBV29-1 with TRBJ1-1; the D gene is possibly TRBD1 (6 bases). The material sequenced was peripheral blood, taken 28 days after the second AZD1222 dose. The CDR3 region has the DNA TGCAGCGTCCAGGAGGGGGTCCTTGTCACTGAAGCTTTCTTT. Translation gives CSVQEGVLVTEAFF.